The T cell receptor beta chain described here comes from a study of cytomegalovirus exposure and HLA in healthy donors. The PCR made use of 60 Vbeta and 13 Jbeta primers. The table came from immunoSEQ multiplex PCR; TCRdb's copy has only in-frame clones and leaves some out. The sample carries about 270,000 clones, around 65% recorded once. Comment on this clone: A read error may produce the germline difference seen at one junction end.

CDR1 and CDR2 (germline): SNHLY, FYNNEI. The CDR3 totals 15 residues. The source material was PBMCs. This receptor was taken from a female donor in good health and CMV-seronegative. The V and J genes are TRBV2 and TRBJ1-3, with a weak D call TRBD1 (5 bases). The CDR3 reads CASSEVSGAGNTIYF. As DNA, the CDR3 is TGTGCCAGCAGTGAAGTTTCTGGGGCTGGGAACACCATATATTTT.